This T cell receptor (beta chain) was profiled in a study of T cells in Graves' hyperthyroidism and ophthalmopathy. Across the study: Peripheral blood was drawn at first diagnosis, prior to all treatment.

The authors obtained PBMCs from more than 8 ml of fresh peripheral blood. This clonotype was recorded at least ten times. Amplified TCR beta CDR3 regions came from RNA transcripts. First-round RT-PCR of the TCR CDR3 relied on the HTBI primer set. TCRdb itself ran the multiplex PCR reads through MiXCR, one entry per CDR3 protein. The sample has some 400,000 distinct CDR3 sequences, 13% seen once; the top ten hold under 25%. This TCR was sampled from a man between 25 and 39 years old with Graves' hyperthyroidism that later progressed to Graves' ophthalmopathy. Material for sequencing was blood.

The CDR3 region has the DNA TGTGCCAGCAGACGGACAGGGTCACTAAACACTGAAGCTTTCTTT. As protein: CASRRTGSLNTEAFF. The gene calls are TRBV28 and TRBJ1-1; 8 nucleotides line up with TRBD1. This CDR3 is built from 15 residues. Germline-derived CDR1 and CDR2 are MDHEN and SYDVKM. Trimming took 6 bases from V and 2 from J; bases not matched to a gene: 8.